The 9 T cell receptor beta chains listed next were all sequenced from one sample in a study of CD8 T cells in ankylosing spondylitis. TCRdb reanalysed the 5' RACE reads using MiXCR and keeps one entry per CDR3 protein. Of roughly 440,000 distinct CDR3 sequences in the sample, 15% to 20% are singletons; the top ten hold just over 1%. Their specific antigens are unknown. Study observations and caveats: What seemed typical of ankylosing spondylitis blood was a TCR beta motif built from about 8 highly homologous variants.

Sequenced: blood, either unsorted or a sorted T cell fraction (not recorded which). Every receptor here comes from a male donor with ankylosing spondylitis.

This clonotype has just a few counts. The rearrangement links TRBV5-1 to TRBJ2-3; D call uncertain. The CDR3 loop spans 14 amino acids. The germline V gene encodes CDR1 SGHRS and CDR2 YFSETQ. The germline V and J ends were trimmed by 3 bases and 2 bases, with 10 bases remaining between them. This CDR3 reads CASSSGEVTDTQYF. CDR3 coding DNA: TGCGCCAGCAGCTCTGGCGAAGTCACAGATACGCAGTATTTT.

This clonotype was seen more than once but under ten times. The rearrangement uses TRBV6-5 and TRBJ2-4, with a tentative D call TRBD1 (6 bases). Trimming left V 0 bases short and J 3 bases short, with 18 bases between. The CDR3 length is 18 residues. The germline V gene encodes CDR1 MNHEY and CDR2 SVGAGI. As DNA, the CDR3 is TGTGCCAGCAGTTACTCGGGAGTGGGGGCGGGTGACAAAAACATTCAGTACTTC. Amino acid sequence: CASSYSGVGAGDKNIQYF.

This chain links TRBV9 with TRBJ1-5; 7 bases map to TRBD1. V dropped 6 bases and J dropped 0; count of bases not matched to a gene: 15. The CDR3 is made up of 18 amino acids. Germline CDR1 and CDR2: SGDLS and YYNGEE. The CDR3 DNA is TGTGCCAGCAAGGGGGGACAGCGAACCTGTTATAGCAATCAGCCCCAGCATTTT. Translating it yields CASKGGQRTCYSNQPQHF.

In this sample, this clonotype turned up a few times. DNA of the CDR3: TGCGCCAGCAGCCCGGGTGGGGCACCCTACGAGCAGTACTTC. Residues: CASSPGGAPYEQYF. The rearrangement joins TRBV5-1 to TRBJ2-7; maybe TRBD1 (5 bases). V lost 4 bases and J 2 bases, leaving 13 bases between the germline ends. Germline CDR1 and CDR2: SGHRS and YFSETQ. The CDR3 runs to 14 residues.

This clonotype was seen more than once but under ten times. The chain recombines TRBV11-2 with TRBJ2-2; D remains unclear. V dropped 1 base and J dropped 4 bases, with 10 bases sitting between them. The CDR3 length is 15 residues. CDR1 and CDR2 from the germline V gene are SGHAT and FQNNGV. This CDR3 is CASSLVWRGTGELFF. The CDR3 DNA is TGTGCCAGCAGCTTAGTCTGGCGCGGCACCGGGGAGCTGTTTTTT.

This clonotype was counted between two and nine times. The V gene is TRBV28, the J gene TRBJ1-1; D is possibly TRBD1 (5 bases). This CDR3 is built from 13 residues. Germline CDR1 is MDHEN and CDR2 is SYDVKM. Trimming pared 6 bases from V and 4 bases from J, leaving 12 bases between. CDR3 sequence reads: CASRTTVGTEAFF. The CDR3 DNA reads TGTGCCAGCAGAACGACAGTAGGCACTGAAGCTTTCTTT. Using reference TRBV28 and TRBJ1-1 for the parts outside the CDR3, the full variable domain is DVKVTQSSRYLVKRTGEKVFLECVQDMDHENMFWYRQDPGLGLRLIYFSYDVKMKEKGDIPEGYSVSREKKERFSLILESASTNQTSMYLCASRTTVGTEAFFGQGTRLTVV.

This clonotype was observed many times. The chain recombines TRBV13 with TRBJ1-1; TRBD1 might be the D (6 bases). There are 17 residues in the CDR3. CDR1 and CDR2 from the germline V gene are PRHDT and FYEKMQ (reference sequence). With 5 bases removed from V and 3 bases from J, the gap between germline ends came to 22 bases. DNA for the CDR3: TGTGCCAGCAGCAAAACAGTTGGGGGCCTCCGGCACACTGAAGCTTTCTTT. Protein: CASSKTVGGLRHTEAFF.

The chain carries TRBV3-1 and TRBJ2-5; D remains ambiguous. Per germline, CDR1 LGHDT and CDR2 YNNKEL (reference sequence). The V and J ends lost 4 bases and 0 bases respectively, with 12 bases between them. The CDR3 contains 15 residues. This CDR3 is CASSPTRRNQETQYF. CDR3 DNA: TGTGCCAGCAGCCCTACCAGGCGTAACCAAGAGACCCAGTACTTC.

The rearrangement joins TRBV19 to TRBJ1-2; a weak D match, TRBD1 (6 bases). Per germline, CDR1 LNHDA and CDR2 SQIVND (reference sequence). The CDR3 is made up of 14 amino acids. Between the trimmed V and J ends, which lost 7 bases and 4 bases, there was a span of 16 bases. DNA for the CDR3: TGTGCCAGTACCAAACAAGGGACAACCTATGGCTACACCTTC. Its protein product is CASTKQGTTYGYTF.